The source of this TCR beta chain is a study of OX40 agonist ivuxolimab in advanced cancers. Across the whole study: Administration of intravenous ivuxolimab to patients occurred every 2 weeks at 0.01 to 10 mg/kg.

The table came from immunoSEQ multiplex PCR; TCRdb's copy has only in-frame clones and leaves some out. The sample consists of fewer than 85,000 clones, roughly 76% of them appearing once. On this clone: The antigen remains undetermined.

Findings and caveats of the study: Antigen specificity remained undetermined for the expanded peripheral T cells. At 0.1 to 3.0 mg/kg, CD4+ and CD8+ blood T cells expanded clonally by week 6.

V gave up 0 bases and J gave up 0 bases, with 6 bases separating them. The CDR3 contains 15 residues. Germline CDR1 and CDR2: ENHRY and SYGVKD. Sequenced material: CD4+ or CD8+ T cells sorted from blood, taken in a trial of the OX40 agonist ivuxolimab. This sequence originates from an adult with an advanced solid tumor such as melanoma, head and neck, liver or kidney cancer. The J gene is TRBJ1-5, the V gene TRBV10-3; no clear D. The CDR3 spells CAISESVDSNQPQHF. CDR3 DNA sequence: TGTGCCATCAGTGAGTCAGTGGATAGCAATCAGCCCCAGCATTTT.